Listed here are 13 T cell receptor beta chains from one sample, sequenced in a study of cytomegalovirus exposure and HLA in healthy donors (dated by TCRdb to about 2017). Libraries were prepared through the immunoSEQ multiplex PCR assay. In its TCRdb copy, this immuneACCESS table keeps in-frame sequences only and misses some clones. Where compared with another copy, unresolved V genes explain less than half of these, and the others have no known cause. Present in this sample are some 170,000 clones, roughly nine tenths of which were seen just once. The ten biggest clones cover approximately 2.6% of the sample. The sample consisted of PBMCs. These receptors all stem from a man aged 18 to 30 in good health and CMV-seropositive.

The chain is built from TRBV7-2 and TRBJ2-3; unclear D gene. Per germline, CDR1 SGHTA and CDR2 FQGNSA. V lost 8 bases and J 6 bases, leaving 9 bases between the germline ends. The CDR3 sequence is 11 residues long. CDR3 protein: CASAEWDTQYF. CDR3 nucleotides: TGTGCCAGCGCGGAATGGGATACGCAGTATTTT.

The chain has TRBV6-1 and TRBJ2-3; 7 bases are a match to TRBD2. Germline trimming cut 4 bases from V and 0 bases from J; bases unmatched to any gene: 10. Germline CDR1 MNHNS, CDR2 SASEGT. CDR3 size: 17 residues. The CDR3, as DNA: TGTGCCAGCAGTGTGGGTCCAGGGAGGGGAAGCACAGATACGCAGTATTTT. It codes for CASSVGPGRGSTDTQYF.

The chain uses TRBV11-2 and TRBJ2-7; TRBD2 might be the D (6 bases). The CDR3 is 15 amino acids. In germline, CDR1 is SGHAT, CDR2 FQNNGV. V was pared by 5 bases and J by 4 bases, with 18 bases between. The DNA of the CDR3 is TGTGCCAGCAGCACAACACGGGACTCCTTTTACGAGCAGTACTTC. It translates to CASSTTRDSFYEQYF.

The chain links TRBV9 to TRBJ1-5; D may be TRBD1 (5 bases). This CDR3 spans 14 amino acids. The V gene's germline CDR1 is SGDLS and CDR2 YYNGEE. Trimming shortened V by 3 bases and J by 11 bases, and 18 bases separated the two germline ends. CDR3: CASSGAGTGGAQHF. The CDR3 nucleotides read TGTGCCAGCAGCGGCGCAGGGACCGGGGGGGCCCAGCATTTT.

This chain uses TRBV9 with TRBJ2-7; TRBD2 is a possible D gene (6 bases). The CDR3 has 14 residues. The V end lost 5 bases, the J end lost 5 bases, and 17 bases lay between the germline ends. Germline lookup yields CDR1 SGDLS and CDR2 YYNGEE. CDR3 in DNA: TGTGCCAGCAGTCAAAGCGGAGGGTGGGACGAGCAGTACTTC. Amino acid sequence: CASSQSGGWDEQYF.

The V gene is TRBV29-1, the J gene TRBJ2-7, with 12 bases identical to TRBD2. The CDR3 has 14 amino acids. Germline V CDR1 and CDR2: SQVTM, ANQGSEA. The ends lost 7 bases at V and 2 bases at J; junction bases unmatched: 6. The CDR3 is CSAILAGGAYEQYF. CDR3 DNA: TGCAGCGCCATACTAGCGGGAGGCGCCTACGAGCAGTACTTC.

V is TRBV20-1 and J is TRBJ2-7, with D maybe TRBD1 (5 bases). Germline V gene sequence: CDR1 DFQATT, CDR2 SNEGSKA (reference sequence). This CDR3 region has 11 residues. The V end lost 3 bases, the J end lost 5 bases, and 8 bases lay between the germline ends. CDR3 DNA: TGCAGTGCTAGGGACACACACGAGCAGTACTTC. It is translated as CSARDTHEQYF.

The rearrangement joins TRBV30 to TRBJ1-4; a weak D match, TRBD1 (5 bases). Trimming removed 2 bases from V and 11 bases from J, with 9 bases in between. The CDR3 is 11 residues long. Germline CDR1 is GTSNPN and CDR2 is SVGIG (reference sequence). The CDR3 is CAWSSGGKLFF. For the CDR3, the DNA is TGTGCCTGGAGTTCCGGGGGGAAACTGTTTTTT.

This chain joins TRBV7-2 and TRBJ2-3, with a weak D call TRBD2 (5 bases). Trimming cost V 4 bases and J 0 bases, with 14 bases left between them. This CDR3 is built from 16 residues. Germline V gene lookup returns CDR1 SGHTA and CDR2 FQGNSA. CDR3 region: CASSSMPGISTDTQYF. The CDR3 region has the DNA TGTGCCAGCAGCTCAATGCCGGGAATTAGCACAGATACGCAGTATTTT.

The chain uses TRBV19 and TRBJ1-2, with a weak D call TRBD1 (5 bases). Between the trimmed V and J ends, which lost 7 bases and 4 bases, there was a span of 10 bases. CDR1 LNHDA and CDR2 SQIVND come from the germline V gene (reference sequence). CDR3 length: 12 residues. Here the CDR3 reads CASKTGVYGYTF. Here the CDR3 DNA reads TGTGCCAGTAAAACGGGGGTCTATGGCTACACCTTC.

CDR3 residues: CASSELAGAGELFF. CDR3 coding DNA: TGTGCCAGCAGTGAACTAGCGGGAGCCGGGGAGCTGTTTTTT. This chain connects TRBV2 to TRBJ2-2, with TRBD2 matching 10 bases. Germline assignment: CDR1 SNHLY and CDR2 FYNNEI. V lost 2 bases and J lost 6; bases outside the gene matches: 0. The length of the CDR3 is 14 residues.

The chain joins TRBV29-1 to TRBJ2-7; 9 bases are shared with TRBD1. There are 13 residues in the CDR3. V was pared by 4 bases and J by 6 bases, with 7 bases of the junction left unmatched. The V gene's germline CDR1 is SQVTM and CDR2 ANQGSEA. Here the CDR3 reads CSVGGQGWGEQYF. The CDR3 DNA reads as TGCAGCGTTGGAGGACAGGGGTGGGGCGAGCAGTACTTC.

For the CDR3, the DNA is TGTGCCAGCAGGTCCCTAGGGGCCTACAATGAGCAGTTCTTC. Encoded protein: CASRSLGAYNEQFF. J is TRBJ2-1 and V is TRBV6-5; perhaps TRBD1 as D (5 bases). The V and J ends lost 6 bases and 2 bases respectively, with 11 bases between them. The CDR3 contains 14 residues. CDR1 MNHEY and CDR2 SVGAGI come from the germline V gene.